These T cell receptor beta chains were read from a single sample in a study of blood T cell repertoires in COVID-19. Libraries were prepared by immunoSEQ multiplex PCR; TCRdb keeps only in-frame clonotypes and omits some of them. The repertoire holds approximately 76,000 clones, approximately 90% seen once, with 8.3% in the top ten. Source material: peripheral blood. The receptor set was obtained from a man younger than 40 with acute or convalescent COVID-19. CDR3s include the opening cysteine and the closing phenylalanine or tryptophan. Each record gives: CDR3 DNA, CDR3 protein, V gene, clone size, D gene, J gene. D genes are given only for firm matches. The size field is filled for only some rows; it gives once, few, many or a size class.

DNA: TGCGCCAGCAGCGGGCCTACTAGCGGCGGTACCTACGAGCAGTACTTC
CDR3: CASSGPTSGGTYEQYF
V: TRBV5-1
size: NA
D: TRBD2
J: TRBJ2-7

DNA: TGTGCCAGCAGTTTCAGGGGTGGTAATCAGCCCCAGCATTTT
CDR3: CASSFRGGNQPQHF
V: TRBV27
size: NA
D: NA
J: TRBJ1-5

DNA: TGCGCCAGCAGCCCTGGTAGAGCGGGAGGATCCTACGAGCAGTACTTC
CDR3: CASSPGRAGGSYEQYF
V: TRBV4-1
size: NA
D: TRBD2
J: TRBJ2-7

DNA: TGTGCCAGCAGCCGAGACAGGGGTCGAACCGGGGAGCTGTTTTTT
CDR3: CASSRDRGRTGELFF
V: TRBV7-9
size: NA
D: TRBD1
J: TRBJ2-2

DNA: TGTGCCAGCAGTTTATCGTCAGGGGTCAATCAGCCCCAGCATTTT
CDR3: CASSLSSGVNQPQHF
V: TRBV28
size: NA
D: NA
J: TRBJ1-5

DNA: TGTGCCTGGACTGCGGGATTCAGCACAGATACGCAGTATTTT
CDR3: CAWTAGFSTDTQYF
V: TRBV30
size: NA
D: NA
J: TRBJ2-3

DNA: TGCAGCGCCGAAATCGGCCTTCTAGCGGGGGACACAGATACGCAGTATTTT
CDR3: CSAEIGLLAGDTDTQYF
V: TRBV29-1
size: NA
D: TRBD2
J: TRBJ2-3

DNA: TGTGCCAGTAGTCCAGGACAGCCTGGGAGCTACGAGCAGTACTTC
CDR3: CASSPGQPGSYEQYF
V: TRBV19
size: NA
D: NA
J: TRBJ2-7

DNA: TGTGCCAGCAGTGATGGGAGTCGCTATGGCTACACCTTC
CDR3: CASSDGSRYGYTF
V: TRBV25-1
size: NA
D: NA
J: TRBJ1-2

DNA: TGTGCCAGCTCAGTCGACAGGAGGACCATCGAGACCCAGTACTTC
CDR3: CASSVDRRTIETQYF
V: TRBV18
size: NA
D: NA
J: TRBJ2-5

DNA: TGTGCCAACTCCGGGACTAGCGGGACCGGGGAGCTGTTTTTT
CDR3: CANSGTSGTGELFF
V: TRBV10-3
size: few
D: TRBD2
J: TRBJ2-2

DNA: TGTGCCAGCAGCTTAGTAGGTGGACAGGGAACCAATTCACCCCTCCACTTT
CDR3: CASSLVGGQGTNSPLHF
V: TRBV7-6
size: NA
D: TRBD1
J: TRBJ1-6

DNA: TGTGCCAGCAGTAACAGTGAACCAAACACTGAAGCTTTCTTT
CDR3: CASSNSEPNTEAFF
V: TRBV6-2/TRBV6-3
size: many
D: NA
J: TRBJ1-1

DNA: TGTGCCAGCAGCTTAGGGGGTCTTGTGTCACCCCTCCACTTT
CDR3: CASSLGGLVSPLHF
V: TRBV5-6
size: NA
D: NA
J: TRBJ1-6

DNA: TGTGCCACCAGCAGAGATCGACCGGGATCGGGGGCCAACGTCCTGACTTTC
CDR3: CATSRDRPGSGANVLTF
V: TRBV15
size: NA
D: NA
J: TRBJ2-6

DNA: TGTGCCAGCAGCTTCAGGATGAACACTGAAGCTTTCTTT
CDR3: CASSFRMNTEAFF
V: TRBV9
size: NA
D: NA
J: TRBJ1-1

DNA: TGCGCCAGCAGCTCCAGGACAGGGGACGAGCAGTACTTC
CDR3: CASSSRTGDEQYF
V: TRBV4-1
size: once
D: TRBD1
J: TRBJ2-7

DNA: TGTGCCAGTAGTATCTCGCGGACGAACACCGGGGAGCTGTTTTTT
CDR3: CASSISRTNTGELFF
V: TRBV19
size: NA
D: NA
J: TRBJ2-2

DNA: TGTGCCAGCAGCCCGACTAGCGGGGCATACAATGAGCAGTTCTTC
CDR3: CASSPTSGAYNEQFF
V: TRBV3-1/TRBV3-2
size: NA
D: TRBD2
J: TRBJ2-1

DNA: TGTGCCAGCAGTTACTCGAGCCCAGATACGCAGTATTTT
CDR3: CASSYSSPDTQYF
V: TRBV6-6
size: NA
D: NA
J: TRBJ2-3

DNA: TGTGCCAGCAGCTTCGTGAACACTGAAGCTTTCTTT
CDR3: CASSFVNTEAFF
V: TRBV5-4
size: NA
D: NA
J: TRBJ1-1

DNA: TGTGCCAGCAGCTTAAAGCTAGCGGGAGGGGGTGAGACCCAGTACTTC
CDR3: CASSLKLAGGGETQYF
V: TRBV7-2
size: NA
D: TRBD2
J: TRBJ2-5

DNA: TGTGCCAGCAGTTACGGCAGTTCCGCACCGCCCTACGAGCAGTACTTC
CDR3: CASSYGSSAPPYEQYF
V: TRBV6-5
size: NA
D: NA
J: TRBJ2-7

DNA: TGTGCCAGCAGTGACTGGGGAGGTGGCACTGAAGCTTTCTTT
CDR3: CASSDWGGGTEAFF
V: TRBV25-1
size: NA
D: NA
J: TRBJ1-1

DNA: TGTGCCAGCAGTTCGAACAGGGTGACTCAGCCCCAGCATTTT
CDR3: CASSSNRVTQPQHF
V: TRBV28
size: NA
D: NA
J: TRBJ1-5

DNA: TGTGCCAGCAGTTACTCAGCGGGAGGTGGGACAGATACGCAGTATTTT
CDR3: CASSYSAGGGTDTQYF
V: TRBV6-2/TRBV6-3
size: NA
D: TRBD2
J: TRBJ2-3

DNA: TGTGCCAGCAGTTTAAGGGGGTCCAAAAACATTCAGTACTTC
CDR3: CASSLRGSKNIQYF
V: TRBV28
size: NA
D: NA
J: TRBJ2-4

DNA: TGTGCCAGTAGGGGCAACGGGGCCAACGTCCTGACTTTC
CDR3: CASRGNGANVLTF
V: TRBV19
size: NA
D: NA
J: TRBJ2-6

DNA: TGTGCCAGCAGTGAAGCGACAGGGGGCAACTATGGCTACACCTTC
CDR3: CASSEATGGNYGYTF
V: TRBV6-1
size: NA
D: TRBD1
J: TRBJ1-2

DNA: TGTGCCAGCAGTACTAGCGGGGATTACAATGAGCAGTTCTTC
CDR3: CASSTSGDYNEQFF
V: TRBV9
size: NA
D: TRBD2
J: TRBJ2-1

DNA: TGTGCCAGCAGTTCCCCGGGACAGCTTAATGAAAAACTGTTTTTT
CDR3: CASSSPGQLNEKLFF
V: TRBV28
size: NA
D: TRBD1
J: TRBJ1-4

DNA: TGTGCCAGCAGCCAAGATCGTCTAAACATTCAGTACTTC
CDR3: CASSQDRLNIQYF
V: TRBV3-1/TRBV3-2
size: NA
D: NA
J: TRBJ2-4

DNA: TGTGCCAGCAGTGGCCGTGCTAGCGGGATGCACTTC
CDR3: CASSGRASGMHF
V: TRBV2
size: NA
D: TRBD2
J: TRBJ2-4

DNA: TGTGCCAGTGATCCTTCGGGCTCCTACAATGAGCAGTTCTTC
CDR3: CASDPSGSYNEQFF
V: TRBV19
size: NA
D: NA
J: TRBJ2-1

DNA: TGCGCCAGCAGCTTGGCCTTAGGGAGCCCATATCAAGAGACCCAGTACTTC
CDR3: CASSLALGSPYQETQYF
V: TRBV5-1
size: NA
D: NA
J: TRBJ2-5

DNA: TGTGCCAGTAGTATCCCCGGGTATGAGCAGTTCTTC
CDR3: CASSIPGYEQFF
V: TRBV19
size: NA
D: NA
J: TRBJ2-1

DNA: TGCAGCGTTGCCCGGGACACCAACCTGGGAGAGACCCAGTACTTC
CDR3: CSVARDTNLGETQYF
V: TRBV29-1
size: NA
D: NA
J: TRBJ2-5

DNA: TGTGCCAGCAGCTTTTCCTCTTTGAACTATGGCTACACCTTC
CDR3: CASSFSSLNYGYTF
V: TRBV7-8
size: NA
D: NA
J: TRBJ1-2

DNA: TGTGCCAGCAGTTTAGACAGGGCCGCTGGACCCCAGCATTTT
CDR3: CASSLDRAAGPQHF
V: TRBV27
size: NA
D: TRBD1
J: TRBJ1-5

DNA: TGTGCCAGCAGCCCCCCGGAGGGAGATACGCAGTATTTT
CDR3: CASSPPEGDTQYF
V: TRBV7-2
size: NA
D: NA
J: TRBJ2-3

DNA: TGTGCCAGCAGCTTGACTAGCGGGAGGGCCGGGGAGCTGTTTTTT
CDR3: CASSLTSGRAGELFF
V: TRBV7-9
size: NA
D: TRBD2
J: TRBJ2-2

DNA: TGTGCCACCGGCCGGGGGAGCGCGACAACTAATGAAAAACTGTTTTTT
CDR3: CATGRGSATTNEKLFF
V: TRBV15
size: NA
D: NA
J: TRBJ1-4

DNA: TGTGCCAGCAGTCTACACGGGGTTACCTACGAGCAGTACTTC
CDR3: CASSLHGVTYEQYF
V: TRBV28
size: NA
D: NA
J: TRBJ2-7

DNA: TGTGCCAGCAGCCAAGAAATCGTCAGGAGGGAGCAGTTCTTC
CDR3: CASSQEIVRREQFF
V: TRBV3-1/TRBV3-2
size: NA
D: NA
J: TRBJ2-1

DNA: TGTGCCAGCTCACCTCCGGGACAGATCAACACCGGGGAGCTGTTTTTT
CDR3: CASSPPGQINTGELFF
V: TRBV18
size: once
D: TRBD1
J: TRBJ2-2

DNA: TGTGCCAGCAGTTATCTTCAGTATCAGCCCCAGCATTTT
CDR3: CASSYLQYQPQHF
V: TRBV6-2/TRBV6-3
size: once
D: NA
J: TRBJ1-5

DNA: TGTGCCAGTGAGCGAAACACCATATATTTT
CDR3: CASERNTIYF
V: TRBV28
size: NA
D: NA
J: TRBJ1-3

DNA: TGCGCCAGCAGCTTGGTACAGGGGAACACTGAAGCTTTCTTT
CDR3: CASSLVQGNTEAFF
V: TRBV5-1
size: NA
D: NA
J: TRBJ1-1

DNA: TGTGCCAGCAGGCCCCCGGGACAGGGGGTAGATACGCAGTATTTT
CDR3: CASRPPGQGVDTQYF
V: TRBV28
size: NA
D: TRBD1
J: TRBJ2-3

DNA: TGTGCCAGCTCACCCCCGGGGGTAGGGACTGAAGCTTTCTTT
CDR3: CASSPPGVGTEAFF
V: TRBV18
size: NA
D: NA
J: TRBJ1-1

DNA: TGCGCCAGCAGCTCGCGGGAGTACGGCGAGCAGTACTTC
CDR3: CASSSREYGEQYF
V: TRBV5-1
size: NA
D: TRBD2
J: TRBJ2-7

DNA: TGTGCCAGCCTGGCGGGAGGTGCAGATACGCAGTATTTT
CDR3: CASLAGGADTQYF
V: TRBV12-3/TRBV12-4
size: once
D: TRBD2
J: TRBJ2-3

DNA: TGTGCCAGCAGCCACGGACTAGCGGGAGACCCAGAGACCCAGTACTTC
CDR3: CASSHGLAGDPETQYF
V: TRBV7-9
size: NA
D: TRBD2
J: TRBJ2-5

DNA: TGTGCCAGCGGGCAGGGGGCCCCCGGGGAGCTGTTTTTT
CDR3: CASGQGAPGELFF
V: TRBV6-5
size: NA
D: TRBD1
J: TRBJ2-2

DNA: TGCAGTGCTACCCGACAGGGTGAAGGGTTTTTT
CDR3: CSATRQGEGFF
V: TRBV20-1
size: NA
D: TRBD1
J: TRBJ1-4

DNA: TGCAGTGCTACATCCTATGGCTACACCTTC
CDR3: CSATSYGYTF
V: TRBV20-1
size: once
D: NA
J: TRBJ1-2

DNA: TGTGCCTGGAGTAATGCGGGAACGAGGGTGGGGGGATATGAGCAGTTCTTC
CDR3: CAWSNAGTRVGGYEQFF
V: TRBV30
size: NA
D: NA
J: TRBJ2-1

DNA: TGCGCCAGCAGTGTCTCGTCGGGTCCTACGACACCCCTCCACTTT
CDR3: CASSVSSGPTTPLHF
V: TRBV10-2
size: once
D: NA
J: TRBJ1-6

DNA: TGTGCCAGCAGCATAGCGGGAGCGGCCGAGCAGTACTTC
CDR3: CASSIAGAAEQYF
V: TRBV11-2
size: few
D: TRBD2
J: TRBJ2-7